A selection of T cell receptor beta chains follows, all from one sample in a study of blood T cell repertoires in COVID-19. TCRdb's copy holds only in-frame clones and misses some; the assay was immunoSEQ multiplex PCR. The sample gives roughly 220,000 clones, almost 90% of which show up once; about 15% is in the top ten. Sequencing was done on a sample of PBMCs or T cells enriched from blood (not recorded which). These receptors were taken from a woman aged 45-60 years with acute COVID-19. The CDR3 runs from the conserved cysteine through the conserved F or W. Each record gives: CDR3 DNA, CDR3 protein, J gene, D gene, clone size, V gene. The D gene is left open where the match is weak. Only part of the rows carry a size: once, few, many, or a class if the clone is expanded.

TGTGCCAGCGGCCGGACTAGCGGGATTTCCTACGAGCAGTACTTC CASGRTSGISYEQYF TRBJ2-7 TRBD2 . TRBV27
TGTGCCAGCAGCCAAGTCGTAGGCGGATCGGGGGGAGAGCAGTTCTTC CASSQVVGGSGGEQFF TRBJ2-1 TRBD2 . TRBV14
TGTGCCAGCAGTTCACACCCCTCTGGAAACACCATATATTTT CASSSHPSGNTIYF TRBJ1-3 . . TRBV28
TGTGCCAGCAGCCAAACGTCGGGGGGGTCACCCCTCCACTTT CASSQTSGGSPLHF TRBJ1-6 . . TRBV14
TGTGCCAGCAGTTACGGGCAGTATAGCAATCAGCCCCAGCATTTT CASSYGQYSNQPQHF TRBJ1-5 . . TRBV6-5
TGTGCCAGCAGTTTACAGGGCACCCAAGAGACCCAGTACTTC CASSLQGTQETQYF TRBJ2-5 . once TRBV27
TGTGCCAGCAGCTTAGCTGGGGGGGCCATTAACTATGGCTACACCTTC CASSLAGGAINYGYTF TRBJ1-2 . . TRBV7-9
TGTGCCAGCAGCTCGGGGACAGGGCACTCTGGAAACACCATATATTTT CASSSGTGHSGNTIYF TRBJ1-3 TRBD1 . TRBV9
TGTGCCAGCAGCCAAGATGGCCGACTAGCGCTGAGCTCCTACGAGCAGTACTTC CASSQDGRLALSSYEQYF TRBJ2-7 TRBD2 . TRBV3-1/TRBV3-2
TGTGCCAGCTCACCACCACTAGCGGGAGGCACAGATACGCAGTATTTT CASSPPLAGGTDTQYF TRBJ2-3 TRBD2 . TRBV18
TGCAGTGCTAGTACAGGCGTTAATGAAAAACTGTTTTTT CSASTGVNEKLFF TRBJ1-4 . . TRBV20-1
TGTGCCAGCAGCTGGGCTGGGGGCTCGGGCACTGAAGCTTTCTTT CASSWAGGSGTEAFF TRBJ1-1 . . TRBV7-2
TGTGCCAGCAGTCAACAGGGATCTGGCTATGGCTACACCTTC CASSQQGSGYGYTF TRBJ1-2 . . TRBV7-2
TGTGCCAGCAGCCTAGGACTAGCGGGAGCTGGGGAGCAGTACTTC CASSLGLAGAGEQYF TRBJ2-7 TRBD2 . TRBV7-8
TGTGCCAGCAGCAAAGCGAAGGGACAGGGGGTACCCTATAATTCACCCCTCCACTTT CASSKAKGQGVPYNSPLHF TRBJ1-6 . . TRBV21-1
TGTGCCAGCAGTGCTCCGGGACAGGGGAGCACTGAAGCTTTCTTT CASSAPGQGSTEAFF TRBJ1-1 TRBD1 . TRBV28
TGTGCCAGCAGCTTAGGGCAGGGTGAATATAGCAATCAGCCCCAGCATTTT CASSLGQGEYSNQPQHF TRBJ1-5 . . TRBV7-6
TGTGCCAGTAGTCCTCGGACAGGGGCGAATAATGAAAAACTGTTTTTT CASSPRTGANNEKLFF TRBJ1-4 TRBD1 . TRBV19
TGTGCCAGCAGTGACAGGGGGTTAGCCAAAAACATTCAGTACTTC CASSDRGLAKNIQYF TRBJ2-4 TRBD1 . TRBV2
TGTGCCAGCAGCGTAGGAACAGGTTATGCGGACAATGAGCAGTTCTTC CASSVGTGYADNEQFF TRBJ2-1 . . TRBV9
TGCGCCAGCAGCAAGCGGACTAGCGGGAGCTACGAGCAGTACTTC CASSKRTSGSYEQYF TRBJ2-7 TRBD2 . TRBV5-1
TGCGCCAGCAGCTTGGAACCGACAGGCGATAGCAATCAGCCCCAGCATTTT CASSLEPTGDSNQPQHF TRBJ1-5 . . TRBV5-1
TGTGCCAGCAGTTACGACTTGACAGCTAACTATGGCTACACCTTC CASSYDLTANYGYTF TRBJ1-2 . . TRBV6-5
TGCAGCGTTGCCCTCTCTGGGGCCAACGTCCTGACTTTC CSVALSGANVLTF TRBJ2-6 . . TRBV29-1
TGTGCCAGCAGTGACCTCCCCTCAGCGGGAAGGACCTACAATGAGCAGTTCTTC CASSDLPSAGRTYNEQFF TRBJ2-1 TRBD2 . TRBV2
TGTGCCAGCAGTTACTCGGCGGGAGGGCCGACCGGGGAGCTGTTTTTT CASSYSAGGPTGELFF TRBJ2-2 TRBD2 . TRBV6-2/TRBV6-3
TGTGCCAGCAGCTTAGCGTCCTTTAGCGGGAGGACCAACGAGCAGTACTTC CASSLASFSGRTNEQYF TRBJ2-7 TRBD2 . TRBV7-2
TGTGCCAGCAATAAGGGGCTGCTAGAAACAGAGACCCAGTACTTC CASNKGLLETETQYF TRBJ2-5 . few TRBV28
TGTGCCAGCAGCCCATATCCGGGACTAGCGGGTGAGTCCGACGAGCAGTACTTC CASSPYPGLAGESDEQYF TRBJ2-7 TRBD2 few TRBV9
TGCGCCAGCAGCCCAGGTTACAGGAGTCACACAGATACGCAGTATTTT CASSPGYRSHTDTQYF TRBJ2-3 . . TRBV5-1
TGCGCCAGCAGCTTCGGTGGACTACACTACGAGCAGTACTTC CASSFGGLHYEQYF TRBJ2-7 . . TRBV5-1
TGCGCCAGCAGCTTGGTGGGACTAGCGGCCGGGGAGCTGTTTTTT CASSLVGLAAGELFF TRBJ2-2 TRBD2 few TRBV5-1
TGTGCCAGCACCCTTACACATGAAGCTTTCTTT CASTLTHEAFF TRBJ1-1 . . TRBV12-3/TRBV12-4
TGTGCCAGCAGTTTGGGCGGGACCTCCTACGAGCAGTACTTC CASSLGGTSYEQYF TRBJ2-7 . . TRBV27
TGTGCCTGGAGTGTACTGGAGGCGGGCCACGTGCAGCAGTACTTC CAWSVLEAGHVQQYF TRBJ2-7 . . TRBV30
TGTGCCAGTAGTATAGACTCACAGGGAATCGGTCAGCCCCAGCATTTT CASSIDSQGIGQPQHF TRBJ1-5 . . TRBV19
TGTGCCAGCAGCGTAGGAGGACAGAAGAACACTGAAGCTTTCTTT CASSVGGQKNTEAFF TRBJ1-1 . . TRBV9
TGTGCCAGCAGGGGGGGTCGGGTCGAGCAGTACTTC CASRGGRVEQYF TRBJ2-7 . . TRBV28
TGTGCCAGCAGTGAGGACAGACCCTCTGGAAACACCATATATTTT CASSEDRPSGNTIYF TRBJ1-3 . few TRBV25-1
TGTGCCTGGAATCCCGCCGGGACACTACCCTACGAGCAGTACTTC CAWNPAGTLPYEQYF TRBJ2-7 . . TRBV30
TGTGCCAGCAGCGGCGGACAGGGGCACTATGGCTACACCTTC CASSGGQGHYGYTF TRBJ1-2 TRBD1 . TRBV3-1/TRBV3-2
TGTGCCAGCAGTGAAGGAGTCCGGAATAATCAGCCCCAGCATTTT CASSEGVRNNQPQHF TRBJ1-5 . . TRBV6-4
TGTGCCAGCAGCGAGGGGACAGTCGACTATGGCTACACCTTC CASSEGTVDYGYTF TRBJ1-2 TRBD1 . TRBV9
TGTGCCAGCACTGGGACTAGCGGGAGTTTGGAAGAGACCCAGTACTTC CASTGTSGSLEETQYF TRBJ2-5 TRBD2 . TRBV11-2
TGTGCCAGCTCACCCTCGGGACTAGCGGACCGCAATGAGCAGTTCTTC CASSPSGLADRNEQFF TRBJ2-1 TRBD2 . TRBV18
TGTGCCAGCAGTACGAACAGGGTAGGTCGCAATGAGCAGTTCTTC CASSTNRVGRNEQFF TRBJ2-1 . few TRBV27
TGTGCCAGCAGCTTTAAGACAGGTCTTGGGGAAAAACTGTTTTTT CASSFKTGLGEKLFF TRBJ1-4 . many TRBV7-2
TGTGCCTGGAACACAGCTTACTGGAATTCACCCCTCCACTTT CAWNTAYWNSPLHF TRBJ1-6 . . TRBV30
TGTGCCACCCTCCGGGACAGGGGGAAAAAACTGTTTTTT CATLRDRGKKLFF TRBJ1-4 TRBD1 . TRBV19
TGTGCCAGCAGCGGGCAGATCACCGGGGAGCTGTTTTTT CASSGQITGELFF TRBJ2-2 . . TRBV11-2
TGTGCCAGCAGCCGCCCAGGACAGTTGAACACCGGGGAGCTGTTTTTT CASSRPGQLNTGELFF TRBJ2-2 . . TRBV5-6
TGCGCCAGCAGCTTGGCCGGGACAGCTAGGTCATCCCCCCTCCACTTT CASSLAGTARSSPLHF TRBJ1-6 TRBD1 . TRBV5-1
TGTGCCAGCAGCGTAGGTGCGGGGTCGGGGGTAAATGAGCAGTTCTTC CASSVGAGSGVNEQFF TRBJ2-1 . . TRBV9
TGCGCCAGCATCATGGGTCCCTCGGAGGGCAATGAGCAGTTCTTC CASIMGPSEGNEQFF TRBJ2-1 . once TRBV5-1